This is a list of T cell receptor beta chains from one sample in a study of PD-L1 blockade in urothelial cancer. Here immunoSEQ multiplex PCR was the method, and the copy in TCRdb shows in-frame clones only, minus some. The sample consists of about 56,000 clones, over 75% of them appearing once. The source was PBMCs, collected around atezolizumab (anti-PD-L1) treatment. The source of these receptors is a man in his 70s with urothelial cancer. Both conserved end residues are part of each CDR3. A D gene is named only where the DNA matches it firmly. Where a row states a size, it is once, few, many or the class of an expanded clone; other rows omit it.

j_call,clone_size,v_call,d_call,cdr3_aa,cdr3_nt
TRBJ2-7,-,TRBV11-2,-,CASSLSRYEQYF,TGTGCCAGCAGCTTATCCAGGTACGAGCAGTACTTC
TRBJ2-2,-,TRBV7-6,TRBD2,CASSARGLAGVSGELFF,TGTGCCAGCAGCGCCCGGGGACTAGCGGGAGTTTCCGGGGAGCTGTTTTTT
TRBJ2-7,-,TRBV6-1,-,CASSESSSYEQYF,TGTGCCAGCAGTGAATCGAGCTCCTACGAGCAGTACTTC
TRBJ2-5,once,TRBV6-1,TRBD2,CASSEWVWGLAGDYREETQYF,TGTGCCAGCAGTGAATGGGTCTGGGGCCTCGCGGGAGACTACCGAGAGGAGACCCAGTACTTC
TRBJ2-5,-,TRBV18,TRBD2,CASSPPIAGGWETQYF,TGTGCCAGCTCACCTCCAATCGCGGGAGGATGGGAGACCCAGTACTTC
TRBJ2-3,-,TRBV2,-,CASSDRTDTDTQYF,TGTGCCAGCAGTGACCGCACAGACACAGATACGCAGTATTTT
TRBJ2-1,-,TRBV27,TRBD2,CASNTGLAGADEQFF,TGTGCCAGCAATACGGGACTAGCGGGTGCCGATGAGCAGTTCTTC
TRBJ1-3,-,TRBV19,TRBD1,CASSIGQGAAGNTIYF,TGTGCCAGTAGTATCGGACAGGGGGCGGCTGGAAACACCATATATTTT
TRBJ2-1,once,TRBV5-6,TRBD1,CASRAGTGGYNEQFF,TGTGCCAGCAGGGCCGGGACAGGGGGCTACAATGAGCAGTTCTTC
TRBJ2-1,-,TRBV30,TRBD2,CAWSAGLAFNEQFF,TGTGCCTGGAGCGCGGGACTAGCGTTCAATGAGCAGTTCTTC
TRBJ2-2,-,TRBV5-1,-,CASSLVVQVGTGELFF,TGCGCCAGCAGCTTGGTTGTTCAGGTCGGAACCGGGGAGCTGTTTTTT
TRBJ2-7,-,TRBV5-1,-,CASSPDPSETYEQYF,TGCGCCAGCAGTCCCGATCCTAGCGAGACCTACGAGCAGTACTTC
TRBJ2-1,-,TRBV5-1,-,CASSSEGSYNEQFF,TGCGCCAGCAGTTCGGAGGGATCCTACAATGAGCAGTTCTTC
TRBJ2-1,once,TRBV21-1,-,CASRIDGQVSYNEQFF,TGTGCCAGCAGGATCGACGGACAAGTCTCCTACAATGAGCAGTTCTTC
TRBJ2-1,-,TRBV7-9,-,CASSLVINEQFF,TGTGCCAGCAGCTTAGTTATCAATGAGCAGTTCTTC
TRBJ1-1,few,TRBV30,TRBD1,CAWGQGMNTEAFF,TGTGCCTGGGGACAGGGGATGAACACTGAAGCTTTCTTT